A single sample is the source of the 22 T cell receptor beta chains below, sequenced in a study of OX40 agonist ivuxolimab in advanced cancers. Here immunoSEQ multiplex PCR was the method, and the copy in TCRdb shows in-frame clones only, minus some. The table lists some 99,000 clones, approximately 95% of them singletons, with about 0.17% in the top ten. The source material was CD4+ or CD8+ T cells sorted from blood, sampled in a trial of the OX40 agonist ivuxolimab. These receptors were taken from an adult with an advanced solid tumor such as melanoma, head and neck, liver or kidney cancer.

The rearrangement joins TRBV29-1 to TRBJ2-2, with 7 nucleotides matching TRBD1. V dropped 4 bases and J dropped 4; count of bases not matched to a gene: 6. This CDR3 region has 14 residues. Germline V lookup: CDR1 SQVTM, CDR2 ANQGSEA. CDR3 residues: CSVVTGAVTGELFF. CDR3 sequence (DNA): TGCAGCGTTGTAACAGGGGCTGTCACCGGGGAGCTGTTTTTT.

V gene TRBV6-1 combines with J gene TRBJ1-5; D ambiguous. The CDR3 length is 13 residues. CDR1 MNHNS and CDR2 SASEGT come from the germline V gene. V lost 6 bases and J lost 6, with 12 bases in between. The CDR3 here is CASRSLWGQPQHF. DNA for the CDR3: TGTGCCAGCAGAAGTCTCTGGGGTCAGCCCCAGCATTTT.

The rearrangement links TRBV2 to TRBJ1-1; TRBD1 aligns across 9 bases. The germline gives CDR1 SNHLY, CDR2 FYNNEI. The J segment lost 6 bases and the V segment lost 4 bases, leaving 6 bases of the junction unmatched. The CDR3 length is 14 residues. In DNA, the CDR3 is TGTGCCAGCAGTGGAGGACAGGGGAGGGCTGAAGCTTTCTTT. Translated: CASSGGQGRAEAFF. Supplemented by reference TRBV2 and TRBJ1-1, the full variable domain reads EPEVTQTPSHQVTQMGQEVILRCVPISNHLYFYWYRQILGQKVEFLVSFYNNEISEKSEIFDDQFSVERPDGSNFTLKIRSTKLEDSAMYFCASSGGQGRAEAFFGQGTRLTVV.

The rearrangement uses TRBV19 and TRBJ2-3, with D perhaps TRBD2 (9 bases). CDR1 and CDR2 (germline): LNHDA, SQIVND (reference sequence). This CDR3 is 18 amino acids long. With 7 bases removed from V and 0 bases from J, the gap between germline ends came to 23 bases. In DNA form, the CDR3 reads TGTGCCAGTACCAGGGGGCTAGCGGGGACCCCTAGCACAGATACGCAGTATTTT. Protein: CASTRGLAGTPSTDTQYF.

The chain joins TRBV7-9 to TRBJ1-2, with TRBD1 matching over 11 bases. Germline values: CDR1 SEHNR, CDR2 FQNEAQ (reference sequence). The CDR3 covers 15 residues. V trimming: 6 bases; J trimming: 7 bases; junction bases outside the gene matches: 10. The CDR3 sequence is CASSLQGTGGSGYTF. The CDR3 nucleotides read TGTGCCAGCAGTCTCCAAGGGACAGGGGGATCTGGCTACACCTTC.

This clone was seen a single time. J is TRBJ1-3 and V is TRBV6-5; a possible D gene is TRBD1 (6 bases). The V gene lost 3 bases and the J gene lost 0 bases, with 12 bases spanning the gap. Germline CDR1 and CDR2: MNHEY and SVGAGI. The CDR3 sequence is 16 residues long. The CDR3 loop reads CASSYDRPSSGNTIYF. The CDR3 coding sequence is TGTGCCAGCAGTTATGACAGGCCCAGCTCTGGAAACACCATATATTTT.

The chain carries TRBV25-1 and TRBJ2-7; 10 bases align to TRBD1. This CDR3 has 17 residues. The V gene's germline CDR1 is MGHDK and CDR2 SYGVNS. V was pared by 2 bases and J by 2 bases, with 9 bases of the junction left unmatched. CDR3 amino acids: CASSEPNRDRGAYEQYF. The CDR3 DNA follows: TGTGCCAGCAGTGAACCCAACCGGGACAGGGGAGCCTACGAGCAGTACTTC.

The chain carries TRBV5-6 and TRBJ1-3, with D hard to call. V was pared by 3 bases and J by 4 bases, with 17 bases between. CDR1 and CDR2 (germline): SGHDT, YYEEEE. The CDR3 loop spans 16 amino acids. The CDR3 DNA reads as TGTGCCAGCAGCTCTGTGGCACAGCGTTGGGGAAACACCATATATTTT. Translated: CASSSVAQRWGNTIYF.

The chain is built from TRBV28 and TRBJ1-2; D perhaps matches TRBD1 (6 bases). Germline lookup yields CDR1 MDHEN and CDR2 SYDVKM. This CDR3 has 17 residues. V was clipped by 8 bases and J by 2 bases, with 24 bases between them. The CDR3 coding sequence is TGTGCCAGCTCCCTCCCGGGGGGGGTACAGGGAAACTATGGCTACACCTTC. Translating gives CASSLPGGVQGNYGYTF.

This clone was detected only a few times. The rearrangement joins TRBV19 to TRBJ1-1, with D hard to call. CDR3 length: 14 amino acids. V lost 5 bases and J 3 bases, leaving 13 bases between the germline ends. In germline, CDR1 is LNHDA, CDR2 SQIVND (reference sequence). CDR3 loop: CASSLTPRDTEAFF. CDR3 sequence (DNA): TGTGCCAGTAGTCTTACCCCGAGGGACACTGAAGCTTTCTTT.

The chain links TRBV5-1 to TRBJ2-7; D is uncertain. From germline, CDR1 is SGHRS and CDR2 YFSETQ. This CDR3 has 17 amino acids. Trimming stripped 4 bases from V and 3 bases from J, with 23 bases between. CDR3 bases: TGCGCCAGCAGCCCGCTGAACCTTGGCCACCCCATCTACGAGCAGTACTTC. Protein product: CASSPLNLGHPIYEQYF.

This chain connects TRBV7-2 to TRBJ2-5; maybe TRBD1 (5 bases). Germline loops: CDR1 SGHTA, CDR2 FQGNSA. V was trimmed by 5 bases and J by 5 bases, leaving 21 bases between them. The CDR3 has 16 residues. As DNA, the CDR3 is TGTGCCAGCAGCACACAGGCGACTGGACCCGTGGAGACCCAGTACTTC. This encodes CASSTQATGPVETQYF.

The genes are TRBV9 and TRBJ1-3; no firm D call. Germline V gene sequence: CDR1 SGDLS, CDR2 YYNGEE. Trimming took 0 bases from V and 2 from J, leaving 6 bases between them. The length of the CDR3 is 14 residues. As DNA, the CDR3 is TGTGCCAGCAGCGTAGCGCAGACTGGAAACACCATATATTTT. It translates to CASSVAQTGNTIYF.

This clone has just one count. This chain connects TRBV10-1 to TRBJ2-2, with D possibly being TRBD2 (5 bases). There are 15 residues in the CDR3. V lost 2 bases, J lost 7 bases, and 14 bases lay in between. Germline CDR1 and CDR2: WNHNN and SYGVQD (reference sequence). CDR3 bases: TGCGCCAGCAGTGAGGACTCCACTAGGGTCGGGGAGCTGTTTTTT. This encodes CASSEDSTRVGELFF.

The rearrangement uses TRBV18 and TRBJ2-7, with TRBD1 matching over 7 bases. Germline values: CDR1 KGHSH, CDR2 LQKENI. V trimming: 4 bases; J trimming: 0 bases; junction bases outside the gene matches: 3. The CDR3 consists of 14 residues. CDR3 bases: TGTGCCAGCTCACAGGGGGCAAGCTCCTACGAGCAGTACTTC. This gives the protein CASSQGASSYEQYF.

V is TRBV18 and J is TRBJ2-5; 7 bases align to TRBD2. V was clipped by 3 bases and J by 3 bases; unmatched bases: 4. Germline V gene sequence: CDR1 KGHSH, CDR2 LQKENI. CDR3 length equals 14 residues. In DNA, the CDR3 is TGTGCCAGCTCACCCGGGACTACCGAAGAGACCCAGTACTTC. It yields the protein CASSPGTTEETQYF.

The CDR3 DNA reads as TGTGCCATCAGGAGTGGGACAGGGGCGAACGAGCAGTACTTC. Translating gives CAIRSGTGANEQYF. The chain recombines TRBV10-3 with TRBJ2-7; 10 nucleotides line up with TRBD1. Germline V gives CDR1 ENHRY, CDR2 SYGVKD. The CDR3 is 14 amino acids. Trimming took 6 bases from V and 5 from J; bases not matched to a gene: 7.

This chain connects TRBV6-6 to TRBJ2-7; tentative D call: TRBD2 (6 bases). This CDR3 region has 13 residues. V was shortened by 5 bases and J by 4 bases, with 12 bases between the two germline ends. Looked up from germline, CDR1 is MNHNY and CDR2 is SVGAGI (reference sequence). In DNA form, the CDR3 reads TGTGCCAGCAGTGTAGCGGATTATTACGAGCAGTACTTC. The encoded protein is CASSVADYYEQYF.

This clone was counted once. This chain joins TRBV28 and TRBJ2-2; D is perhaps TRBD1 (5 bases). CDR1 is MDHEN, CDR2 SYDVKM, per germline. V was cut by 7 bases and J by 6 bases, with 12 bases left in between. The CDR3 runs 13 residues. DNA of the CDR3: TGTGCCAGCAATTCATGGGGCGCCGGGGAGCTGTTTTTT. The encoded protein is CASNSWGAGELFF.

This chain joins TRBV28 and TRBJ2-1; 9 bases line up with TRBD2. The ends lost 7 bases at V and 3 bases at J; junction bases unmatched: 4. CDR1 and CDR2 (germline): MDHEN, SYDVKM. The CDR3 sequence is 14 residues long. The chain's CDR3 is CASTGTSIYNEQFF. The CDR3 DNA reads TGTGCCAGCACGGGGACTAGCATCTACAATGAGCAGTTCTTC.

The V gene is TRBV5-6, the J gene TRBJ1-1; no definite D call. In germline, CDR1 is SGHDT, CDR2 YYEEEE. The V end was cut by 5 bases, the J end by 5 bases, with 19 bases between. The CDR3 consists of 15 residues. In nucleotides, the CDR3 is TGTGCCAGCAGACCCGGTGGAGGCTCCCAAACTGAAGCTTTCTTT. It yields the protein CASRPGGGSQTEAFF.

This clone has just one count. The chain joins TRBV28 to TRBJ1-2, with D unresolved. The V gene lost 5 bases and the J gene lost 3 bases, with 16 bases spanning the gap. CDR3 length equals 15 residues. CDR1 and CDR2 from the germline V gene are MDHEN and SYDVKM. CDR3 nucleotides: TGTGCCAGCAGTACAGACGGGATGGGGTACTATGGCTACACCTTC. This sequence encodes CASSTDGMGYYGYTF.